Listed here are 16 T cell receptor beta chains from one sample, sequenced in a study of T cell responses to AZD1222 COVID-19 vaccine. Assay: immunoSEQ multiplex PCR; the TCRdb copy retains only in-frame clones and omits some. The data hold some 140,000 clones, with over 80% observed a single time. Specimen: peripheral blood, collected 28 days after the second AZD1222 dose. Receptors originate from an adult who received the AZD1222 COVID-19 vaccine.

CDR3 residues: CASSETPGLVNSPLHF. CDR3 DNA: TGTGCCAGCAGTGAAACCCCAGGGTTAGTGAATTCACCCCTCCACTTT. The rearrangement links TRBV2 to TRBJ1-6, with D possibly matching TRBD1 (5 bases). Looked up from germline, CDR1 is SNHLY and CDR2 is FYNNEI. This CDR3 spans 16 amino acids. Deletions cut 2 bases from V and 7 bases from J, with 15 bases between.

The chain couples TRBV20-1 to TRBJ2-7; the match to TRBD2 covers 10 bases. CDR1 is DFQATT, CDR2 SNEGSKA, per germline (reference sequence). The length of the CDR3 is 11 residues. The V gene end was trimmed by 5 bases and the J gene end by 7 bases; junction bases not matched to a gene: 2. CDR3 protein: CSAGTSEEQYF. CDR3 in DNA: TGCAGTGCTGGGACTAGCGAAGAGCAGTACTTC.

J is TRBJ1-1 and V is TRBV6-5; D remains ambiguous. CDR1 is MNHEY, CDR2 SVGAGI, per germline. Trimming removed 6 bases at V and 1 base at J, with 12 bases between. CDR3 length: 14 amino acids. CDR3 sequence: CASRSDGRNTEAFF. Written as DNA, the CDR3 is TGTGCCAGCAGGTCCGACGGGCGGAACACTGAAGCTTTCTTT.

V usage is TRBV7-2 and J usage is TRBJ1-3; the D gene is possibly TRBD1 (6 bases). Germline CDR1 is SGHTA and CDR2 is FQGNSA. The length of the CDR3 is 15 residues. The V end was cut by 1 base, the J end by 4 bases, with 11 bases between. This CDR3 is CASSLVQGSGNTIYF. The CDR3 DNA reads as TGTGCCAGCAGCTTAGTCCAGGGGTCAGGAAACACCATATATTTT.

A single count supports this clone. The genes are TRBV18 and TRBJ1-1, with D maybe TRBD1 (6 bases). V lost 3 bases to trimming and J lost 7 bases, with 6 bases between them. Per germline, CDR1 KGHSH and CDR2 LQKENI. The CDR3 loop spans 11 amino acids. This chain's CDR3 is CASSPDSEAFF. The CDR3 DNA sequence: TGTGCCAGCTCACCGGACAGTGAAGCTTTCTTT.

The gene calls are TRBV9 and TRBJ2-1; 7 bases are shared with TRBD1. CDR1 SGDLS and CDR2 YYNGEE come from the germline V gene. With V trimmed by 3 bases and J by 4 bases, 7 bases remained unmatched. The CDR3 is 15 residues long. CDR3 loop: CASSAPGQIYNEQFF. CDR3 DNA sequence: TGTGCCAGCAGCGCTCCGGGACAGATATACAATGAGCAGTTCTTC.

The chain has TRBV4-1 and TRBJ1-5, with D maybe TRBD1 (5 bases). V was pared by 1 base and J by 5 bases, with 9 bases between. Germline V gene lookup returns CDR1 MGHRA and CDR2 YSYEKL. The CDR3 loop spans 14 amino acids. This chain's CDR3 is CASSQVIGDQPQHF. CDR3 nucleotides: TGCGCCAGCAGCCAAGTAATAGGGGATCAGCCCCAGCATTTT.

CDR3 loop: CASSEYGGREGVKLFF. In DNA, the CDR3 is TGTGCCAGCAGTGAATATGGGGGCAGGGAAGGTGTAAAACTGTTTTTT. The chain employs TRBV2 and TRBJ1-4; a weak D match, TRBD1 (6 bases). The germline V and J ends were trimmed by 2 bases and 10 bases, with 20 bases remaining between them. The germline V gene has CDR1 SNHLY and CDR2 FYNNEI. The CDR3 loop spans 16 amino acids.

The chain recombines TRBV29-1 with TRBJ1-3, with a possible D match to TRBD1 (5 bases). The CDR3 is made up of 15 amino acids. The germline V and J ends were trimmed by 4 bases and 1 base, with 14 bases remaining between them. Germline-derived CDR1 and CDR2 are SQVTM and ANQGSEA. The CDR3 nucleotides are TGCAGCGTTGTTTTAAGGGGACGGTCTGGAAACACCATATATTTT. Amino acids: CSVVLRGRSGNTIYF.

V usage is TRBV3-1 (or the pseudogene TRBV3-2) and J usage is TRBJ1-2, with D uncertain. Germline lookup yields CDR1 LGHDT and CDR2 YNNKEL (reference sequence). CDR3 size: 15 residues. V gave up 4 bases and J gave up 2 bases, with 14 bases separating them. The CDR3 is CASSLRPTSNYGYTF. CDR3 bases: TGTGCCAGCAGCCTCCGCCCGACATCCAACTATGGCTACACCTTC.

This chain uses TRBV2 with TRBJ2-1; D tentatively reads TRBD1 or TRBD2 (6 bases each). This CDR3 is 15 amino acids long. Germline V gene sequence: CDR1 SNHLY, CDR2 FYNNEI. V lost 7 bases and J 5 bases, leaving 18 bases between the germline ends. This chain's CDR3 is CASTEGEVPHNEQFF. Here the CDR3 DNA reads TGTGCCAGCACCGAGGGGGAGGTCCCTCACAATGAGCAGTTCTTC.

The V gene is TRBV5-6, the J gene TRBJ2-1, with no clear D. The CDR3 sequence is 14 residues long. Deletions cut 0 bases from V and 7 bases from J, with 11 bases between. Per the germline V gene, CDR1 is SGHDT and CDR2 is YYEEEE. The CDR3 loop reads CASSLGLILNEQFF. The CDR3 DNA sequence: TGTGCCAGCAGCTTGGGGTTGATATTGAATGAGCAGTTCTTC.

This clone was observed a single time. The chain uses TRBV5-4 and TRBJ1-1; D gene uncertain. CDR1 and CDR2 from the germline V gene are SGHNT and YYREEE (reference sequence). V was pared by 4 bases and J by 10 bases, with 17 bases between. The CDR3 totals 13 residues. CDR3 DNA: TGTGCCAGCAGCCAAGGCGGGAGTTTAGGAGCTTTCTTT. Translating it yields CASSQGGSLGAFF.

The rearrangement links TRBV27 to TRBJ2-3; maybe TRBD1 (5 bases). CDR1 MNHEY and CDR2 SMNVEV come from the germline V gene (reference sequence). Trimming took off 5 bases at V and 5 bases at J, with 11 bases between the two ends. This CDR3 is built from 13 residues. The CDR3 DNA sequence: TGTGCCAGCAGTCTAATGGGGCAAGATACGCAGTATTTT. Translating it yields CASSLMGQDTQYF.

The chain employs TRBV5-8 and TRBJ2-1; D may be TRBD1 (6 bases). The CDR3 extends over 18 amino acids. Trimming cost V 1 base and J 0 bases, with 17 bases left between them. Germline loops: CDR1 SGHTS, CDR2 YDEGEE. CDR3 amino acids: CASSLKVSQGISYNEQFF. The CDR3 DNA sequence: TGTGCCAGCAGCTTGAAGGTTAGCCAGGGGATCTCCTACAATGAGCAGTTCTTC.

The genes are TRBV20-1 and TRBJ2-5; D not certain. V was trimmed by 4 bases and J by 4 bases, leaving 7 bases between them. This CDR3 region has 11 residues. From germline, CDR1 is DFQATT and CDR2 SNEGSKA (reference sequence). CDR3 coding DNA: TGCAGTGCTATTCCTACAGAGACCCAGTACTTC. This translates into CSAIPTETQYF.